This is a list of T cell receptor beta chains from one sample in a study of cytomegalovirus exposure and HLA in healthy donors. TCRdb's table, derived via immunoSEQ multiplex PCR, lists solely in-frame clones and lacks some. The sample carries some 96,000 clones, 76% recorded once. Specimen: PBMCs. These receptors all come from a woman in her fifties or sixties in good health and CMV-seropositive. The CDR3 runs from the conserved cysteine through the conserved F or W. The D gene is left open where the match is weak. Where a row states a size, it is once, few, many or the class of an expanded clone; other rows omit it.

J,size,V,D,DNA,CDR3
TRBJ1-3,NA,TRBV21-1,NA,NA,CASSKVGAGNTIYF
TRBJ2-7,NA,TRBV5-1,NA,TGCGCCAGCAGCTTGGCCGGGGGAGTCGGCTACGAGCAGTACTTC,CASSLAGGVGYEQYF
TRBJ2-7,NA,TRBV28,NA,TGTGCCAGCAGTTTATGGGGAAGCGGGCAAAGCTCCTACGAGCAGTACTTC,CASSLWGSGQSSYEQYF
TRBJ1-6,NA,TRBV4-1,NA,TGCGCCAGCAGCCAATACTCACCGACCGGGGTGGCCGATAATTCACCCCTCCACTTT,CASSQYSPTGVADNSPLHF
TRBJ2-3,NA,TRBV5-1,TRBD2,TGCGCCAGCAGCTTGCTCGCTAGCGGGATAACAGATACGCAGTATTTT,CASSLLASGITDTQYF
TRBJ2-1,NA,TRBV11-2,NA,TGTGCCAGCAGACCTATCGGGGACAATGAGCAGTTCTTC,CASRPIGDNEQFF
TRBJ2-1,NA,TRBV4-2,NA,TGTGCCAGCAGCCAAGGTGACTCCCCGTACAATGAGCAGTTCTTC,CASSQGDSPYNEQFF
TRBJ2-4,few,TRBV5-1,NA,TGCGCCAGCAGCTTGGTGGAGGGGAACATTCAGTACTTC,CASSLVEGNIQYF
TRBJ1-2,NA,TRBV9,NA,TGTGCCAGCAGCCCGGGGGGGATCCTACGGATGGACTATGGCTACACCTTC,CASSPGGILRMDYGYTF
TRBJ1-5,once,TRBV30,NA,TGTGCCTGGAGTGTAACAGGGTATCAGCCCCAGCATTTT,CAWSVTGYQPQHF
TRBJ1-4,NA,TRBV7-9,TRBD1,TGTGCCAGCAGCTTCCCCTCCGGACAGGGGAGGGAAAAACTGTTTTTT,CASSFPSGQGREKLFF
TRBJ2-3,few,TRBV14,NA,TGTGCCAGCAGCCGGCAGGGGTTTTCCACAGATACGCAGTATTTT,CASSRQGFSTDTQYF
TRBJ2-3,NA,TRBV2,TRBD1,TGTGCCACCGCGAGGGACAGAACCACAGATACGCAGTATTTT,CATARDRTTDTQYF
TRBJ2-2,NA,TRBV10-3,TRBD2,TGTGCCATCCTGGGACTAGCGGGAGGAACCGGGGAGCTGTTTTTT,CAILGLAGGTGELFF
TRBJ2-7,NA,TRBV12-2,NA,TGTGCAAGTCGCTTCTTCCTGACTAGGAGTGCCGAGCAGTACTTC,CASRFFLTRSAEQYF
TRBJ2-1,few,TRBV5-1,TRBD2,TGCGCCAGCACCCCTAGCGGGAGTACCTACAATGAGCAGTTCTTC,CASTPSGSTYNEQFF
TRBJ1-2,NA,TRBV7-9,NA,TGTGCCAGCAGCTTACAAACGGGAGGTGGCTACACCTTC,CASSLQTGGGYTF
TRBJ2-6,NA,TRBV10-3,NA,TGTGCCATCAGTGTCGGAGGGAAGGCCGGGGCCAACGTCCTGACTTTC,CAISVGGKAGANVLTF
TRBJ2-1,NA,TRBV27,TRBD2,TGTGCCAGCAGTTTACGACTAGCGGGGGGGAAGTACAATGAGCAGTTCTTC,CASSLRLAGGKYNEQFF
TRBJ1-2,NA,TRBV30,NA,TGTGCCTGGAGACAAACTGACAGGATCTATGGCTACACCTTC,CAWRQTDRIYGYTF
TRBJ2-2,NA,TRBV5-1,NA,TGCGCCAGCAGCTTAGGAGGTTCCACCGGGGAGCTGTTTTTT,CASSLGGSTGELFF
TRBJ1-2,NA,TRBV7-2,NA,TGTGCCAGCAGCGCGCGCGGGGGGGCCTATGGCTACACCTTC,CASSARGGAYGYTF
TRBJ2-2,once,TRBV2,TRBD2,TGTGCCAGCGTAGCGGGAGTTGTTCCCGGGGAGCTGTTTTTT,CASVAGVVPGELFF
TRBJ1-4,NA,TRBV7-8,NA,TGTGCCAGCAGCCAATTGGCAGGTTTTGAAAAACTGTTTTTT,CASSQLAGFEKLFF
TRBJ1-2,NA,TRBV2,NA,TGTGCCAGCGACGACACGAGCTACACCTTC,CASDDTSYTF
TRBJ1-2,NA,TRBV6-6,NA,TGTGCCAGCAGCGGACTCATTTATGGCTACACCTTC,CASSGLIYGYTF
TRBJ2-2,NA,TRBV5-1,NA,TGCGCCTTGTCCTCGCGGGGTTCCGGGGAGCTGTTTTTT,CALSSRGSGELFF
TRBJ2-2,NA,TRBV29-1,TRBD1,TGCAGCGTTGTGCCCCGGGACAGGGTGAAACCCGGGGAGCTGTTTTTT,CSVVPRDRVKPGELFF
TRBJ2-1,NA,TRBV7-3,TRBD1,TGTGCCAGCAAAAAGAAGGGACAGGGGACGTATGAGCAGTTCTTC,CASKKKGQGTYEQFF
TRBJ2-4,NA,TRBV7-2,NA,TGTGCCAGCAGCCCCCGGGGACACCGAGGGGCGGACATTCAGTACTTC,CASSPRGHRGADIQYF
TRBJ1-4,few,TRBV10-3,NA,TGTGCCATCAGCGAAGAAACAGGCGGTGAAAAACTGTTTTTT,CAISEETGGEKLFF
TRBJ1-1,NA,TRBV28,TRBD1,TGTGCCAGCAGTTCCGGGACAGGGATGAACACTGAAGCTTTCTTT,CASSSGTGMNTEAFF
TRBJ2-7,NA,TRBV6-1,NA,TGTGCCAGCGGGGGCGCCACCGCACCCTACGAGCAGTACTTC,CASGGATAPYEQYF
TRBJ2-7,NA,TRBV11-2,NA,TGTGCCAGCAGCTTAACAGGAGTCGCGTACGAGCAGTACTTC,CASSLTGVAYEQYF
TRBJ1-4,once,TRBV27,TRBD1,TGTGCCAGCAGTTTGAGGGGACAGCGGCGGCCTAATGAAAAACTGTTTTTT,CASSLRGQRRPNEKLFF
TRBJ1-4,NA,TRBV9,NA,TGTGCCAGCAGCCCCCGCGGGGGGAGGGCTAATGAAAAACTGTTTTTT,CASSPRGGRANEKLFF
TRBJ2-3,NA,TRBV7-9,NA,TGTGCCAGCAGCCTTTCCACAGGGTTATCGGATACGCAGTATTTT,CASSLSTGLSDTQYF
TRBJ1-5,few,TRBV6-5,TRBD1,TGTGCCAGCAAAACAGGGGGACGGGGGCAGCCCCAGCATTTT,CASKTGGRGQPQHF
TRBJ2-5,NA,TRBV6-5,NA,TGTGCCAGCCCAAGGAGTCGGATAGAGTACTTC,CASPRSRIEYF
TRBJ2-6,NA,TRBV4-1,TRBD1,TGCGCCAGCAGCCAGCGTCAGGGGGCGCGATCTGGGGCCAACGTCCTGACTTTC,CASSQRQGARSGANVLTF
TRBJ1-1,NA,TRBV11-3,NA,TGTGCCAGCAGCTTAGGCAGGGCAGACACTGAAGCTTTCTTT,CASSLGRADTEAFF
TRBJ2-7,NA,TRBV28,TRBD2,TGTGCCAGCAGGACTAGCGGGATCTACGAGCAGTACTTC,CASRTSGIYEQYF
TRBJ2-7,NA,TRBV5-4,NA,TGTGCCAGCAGCTTAGATGGTAGGGGATACGAGCAGTACTTC,CASSLDGRGYEQYF
TRBJ1-1,few,TRBV6-1,NA,TGTGCCAGCATTTTTGACAGCACTGAAGCTTTCTTT,CASIFDSTEAFF
TRBJ2-1,NA,TRBV7-9,TRBD2,TGTGCCAGCAGCACTCGACTAGCGGGGTACAATGAGCAGTTCTTC,CASSTRLAGYNEQFF
TRBJ2-7,NA,TRBV5-8,TRBD1,TGTGCCAGCAGTAAAGGGACAGGGGTCTTTTCCTACGAGCAGTACTTC,CASSKGTGVFSYEQYF
TRBJ2-7,NA,TRBV30,TRBD2,TGTGCCCGCCTTTCCGCGGGGGATTACGAGCAGTACTTC,CARLSAGDYEQYF
TRBJ1-5,NA,TRBV19,TRBD1,TGTGCCAGTAGTACGGGACAGGGCAATCAGCCCCAGCATTTT,CASSTGQGNQPQHF
TRBJ2-3,NA,TRBV15,NA,TGTGCCACCAGCAGAGTGAGCGGCACAGATACGCAGTATTTT,CATSRVSGTDTQYF
TRBJ1-1,NA,TRBV30,NA,TGTGCCTGGCAAGGACAGCCCTTAGCAAGTGAAGCTTTCTTT,CAWQGQPLASEAFF
TRBJ1-2,NA,TRBV10-3,NA,TGTGCCATCAGTGAGTCATCGTTGGGAGGGGGCTACACCTTC,CAISESSLGGGYTF
TRBJ1-5,NA,TRBV2,NA,TGTGCCAGCAGTGAATTTGACTCCAATCAGCCCCAGCATTTT,CASSEFDSNQPQHF
TRBJ1-3,NA,TRBV5-1,TRBD1,TGCGCCAGCAGCTTGGCCGGGGACAGTGCTGGAAACACCATATATTTT,CASSLAGDSAGNTIYF
TRBJ2-7,NA,TRBV5-6,NA,TGTGCCAGCAGCGCAGCGGGGGGACAGGGGTCCTACGAGCAGTACTTC,CASSAAGGQGSYEQYF
TRBJ2-7,NA,TRBV10-1,NA,TGCGCCAGCAGCGGGAGTCCGTCCTACGAGCAGTACTTC,CASSGSPSYEQYF
TRBJ1-4,NA,TRBV5-1,NA,TGCGCCAGCAGCTTGACGCCAGGGGTGAATGAAAAACTGTTTTTT,CASSLTPGVNEKLFF
TRBJ2-2,NA,TRBV6-1,NA,TGTGCCAGCAGTGAAGAAGTGGTGTTAAAGACAGGGAACACCGGGGAGCTGTTTTTT,CASSEEVVLKTGNTGELFF